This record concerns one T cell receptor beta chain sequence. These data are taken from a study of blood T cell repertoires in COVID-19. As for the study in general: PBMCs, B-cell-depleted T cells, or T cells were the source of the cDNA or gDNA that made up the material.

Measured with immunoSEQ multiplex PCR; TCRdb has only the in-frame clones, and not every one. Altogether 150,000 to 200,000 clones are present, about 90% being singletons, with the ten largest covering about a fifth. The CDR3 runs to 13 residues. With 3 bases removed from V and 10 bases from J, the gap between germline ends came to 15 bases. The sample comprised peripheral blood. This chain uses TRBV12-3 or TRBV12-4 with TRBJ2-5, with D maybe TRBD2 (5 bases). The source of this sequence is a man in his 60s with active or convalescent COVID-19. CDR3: CASSFGNLRDQYF. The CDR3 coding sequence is TGTGCCAGCAGTTTCGGAAATCTTCGGGACCAGTACTTC.